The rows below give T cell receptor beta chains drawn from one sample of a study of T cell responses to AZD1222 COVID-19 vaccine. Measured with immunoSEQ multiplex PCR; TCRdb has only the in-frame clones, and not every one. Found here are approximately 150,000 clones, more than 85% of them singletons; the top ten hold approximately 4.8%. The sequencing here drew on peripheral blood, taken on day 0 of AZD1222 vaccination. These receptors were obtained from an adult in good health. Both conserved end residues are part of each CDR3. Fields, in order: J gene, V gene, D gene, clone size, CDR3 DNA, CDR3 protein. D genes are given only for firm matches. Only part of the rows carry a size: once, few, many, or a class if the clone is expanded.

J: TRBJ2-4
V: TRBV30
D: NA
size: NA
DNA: TGTGCCTGGAGTCTACAGCAAGCCAAAAACATTCAGTACTTC
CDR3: CAWSLQQAKNIQYF

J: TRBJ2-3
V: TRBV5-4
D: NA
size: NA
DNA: TGTGCCAGCAGCTACTCTAGCGACCCCAGCACAGATACGCAGTATTTT
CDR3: CASSYSSDPSTDTQYF

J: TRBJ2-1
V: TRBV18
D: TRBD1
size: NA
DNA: TGTGCCAGCTCACCACCGTACAGGGGAAATGAGCAGTTCTTC
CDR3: CASSPPYRGNEQFF

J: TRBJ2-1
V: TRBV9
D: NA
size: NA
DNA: TGTGCCAGCAGCGCCGGACGGGTAGCAAATGAGCAGTTCTTC
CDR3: CASSAGRVANEQFF

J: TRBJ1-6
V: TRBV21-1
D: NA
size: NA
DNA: TGTGCCAGCAGCAACGAACAGGGTAGCTATAATTCACCCCTCCACTTT
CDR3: CASSNEQGSYNSPLHF

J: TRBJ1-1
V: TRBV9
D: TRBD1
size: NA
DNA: TGTGCCAGCAGCCCCCGGACAGGAGCGACTGAAGCTTTCTTT
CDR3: CASSPRTGATEAFF

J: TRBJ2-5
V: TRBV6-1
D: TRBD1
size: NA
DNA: TGTGCCAGCAGTGCCAGACAGGGCGGTCACCAAGAGACCCAGTACTTC
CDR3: CASSARQGGHQETQYF

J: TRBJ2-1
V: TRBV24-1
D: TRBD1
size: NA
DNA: TGTGCCACCAGTGATCACAGGGGGCCAACCGGCGAGCAGTTCTTC
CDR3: CATSDHRGPTGEQFF

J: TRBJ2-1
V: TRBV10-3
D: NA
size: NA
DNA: TGTGCCATCAGTGAATACAATGAGCAGTTCTTC
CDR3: CAISEYNEQFF

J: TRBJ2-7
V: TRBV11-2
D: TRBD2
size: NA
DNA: TGTGCCAGCAGCTTAGCGCCTGCGGGACTAGGGCTTAGCTCCTACGAGCAGTACTTC
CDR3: CASSLAPAGLGLSSYEQYF

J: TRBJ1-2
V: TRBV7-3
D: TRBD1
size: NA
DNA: TGTGCCAGCAGCCCAAACTCCGGGACAGCGGGGATTGACTACACCTTC
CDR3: CASSPNSGTAGIDYTF

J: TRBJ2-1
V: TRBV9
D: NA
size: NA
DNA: TGTGCCAGCAGCGGTTCTCTAGCGTATATTACCCACAATGAGCAGTTCTTC
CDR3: CASSGSLAYITHNEQFF

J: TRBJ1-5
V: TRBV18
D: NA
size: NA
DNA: TGTGCCAGCTCACCGGATACCCAGGGGAAGACGGACCGCCGGGGTCAGCCCCAGCATTTT
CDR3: CASSPDTQGKTDRRGQPQHF

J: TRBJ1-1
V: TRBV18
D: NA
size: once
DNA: TGTGCCAGCTCACCGGGGCCCAGTAGAGTAGGGGCTTCTGAAGCTTTCTTT
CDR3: CASSPGPSRVGASEAFF

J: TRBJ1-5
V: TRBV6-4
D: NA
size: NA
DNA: TGTGCCAGCAGTGTATCGGGGAATCAGCCCCAGCATTTT
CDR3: CASSVSGNQPQHF

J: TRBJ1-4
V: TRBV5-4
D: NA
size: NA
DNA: TGTGCCAGCAGCCTAAGCCAGGCAACTAATGAAAAACTGTTTTTT
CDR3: CASSLSQATNEKLFF

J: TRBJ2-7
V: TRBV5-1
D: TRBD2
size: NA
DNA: TGCGCCAGCAGCTTGGGATATAGCGGGAGGGCCTACGAGCAGTACTTC
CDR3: CASSLGYSGRAYEQYF

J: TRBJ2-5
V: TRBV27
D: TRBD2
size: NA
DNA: TGTGCCAGCAGCCTCGGGGTAGCGGGTCAAGAGACCCAGTACTTC
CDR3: CASSLGVAGQETQYF